This paragraph reports one T cell receptor (beta chain). The antigen is not known. This sample is drawn from a study of shared clonotypes between healthy human individuals. Study details: Researchers assigned three CD4 naive, three CD4 memory, two CD8 naive and one CD8 memory plate to each donor. Study results and caveats: Relative to memory subsets, naive subsets generally showed larger estimated richness.

Some clones are missing from TCRdb's copy, which holds only in-frame ones; the method was immunoSEQ multiplex PCR. The data show roughly 1 million clones, approximately 70% seen once. The CDR3 runs to 16 residues. The source material was memory CD4+ T cells sorted from blood. The subset was: CD45RA-negative fraction. The receptor was isolated from a young man in good health. The gene calls are TRBV12-1 and TRBJ2-7; TRBD2, the D gene given by the table, was not confirmed from the DNA. TRBV12-1 represents a pseudogene. The CDR3 protein is CASSFETSEASYEQYF. The CDR3 bases are TGTGCCAGCAGCTTTGAGACTAGCGAGGCCTCCTACGAGCAGTACTTC.